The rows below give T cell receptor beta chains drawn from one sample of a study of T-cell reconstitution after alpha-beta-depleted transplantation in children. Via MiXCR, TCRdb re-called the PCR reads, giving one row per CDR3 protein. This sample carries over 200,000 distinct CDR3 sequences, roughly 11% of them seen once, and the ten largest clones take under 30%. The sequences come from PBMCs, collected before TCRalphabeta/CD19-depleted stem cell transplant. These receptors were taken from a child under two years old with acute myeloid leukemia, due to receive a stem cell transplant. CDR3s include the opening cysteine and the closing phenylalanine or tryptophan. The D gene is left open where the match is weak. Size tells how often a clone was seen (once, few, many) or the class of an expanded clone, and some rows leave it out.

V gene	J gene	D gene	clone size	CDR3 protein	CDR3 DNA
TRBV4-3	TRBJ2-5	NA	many	CASSQDRRAETQYF	TGCGCCAGCAGCCAAGACAGGAGGGCAGAGACCCAGTACTTC
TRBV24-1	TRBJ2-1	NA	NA	CATGGDTNEQFF	TGTGCCACCGGGGGGGACACCAATGAGCAGTTCTTC
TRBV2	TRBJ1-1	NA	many	CASSDRGPEAFF	TGTGCCAGCAGTGATAGGGGCCCTGAAGCTTTCTTT
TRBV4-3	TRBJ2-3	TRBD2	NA	CASSQSGTSVSSTDTQYF	TGCGCCAGCAGCCAATCCGGGACTAGCGTTTCTAGCACAGATACGCAGTATTTT
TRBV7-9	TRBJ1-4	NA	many	CASSLDQLLQGKLFF	TGTGCCAGCAGCTTAGATCAGTTGCTCCAGGGAAAACTGTTTTTT
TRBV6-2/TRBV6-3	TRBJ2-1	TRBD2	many	CASSYSPLAEYNEQFF	TGTGCCAGCAGTTACTCTCCACTAGCGGAATACAATGAGCAGTTCTTC
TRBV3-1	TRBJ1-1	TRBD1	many	CASSVRQGPEAFF	TGTGCCAGCAGTGTCAGACAGGGACCTGAAGCTTTCTTT
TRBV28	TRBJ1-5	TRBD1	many	CASSRTGVYQPQHF	TGTGCCAGCAGTAGGACAGGGGTTTATCAGCCCCAGCATTTT
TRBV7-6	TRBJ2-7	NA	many	CASSLEATPTHEQYF	TGTGCCAGCAGCTTAGAGGCTACCCCAACCCACGAGCAGTACTTC
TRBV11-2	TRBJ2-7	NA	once	CASSESQGGPYEQYF	TGTGCCAGCAGCGAATCCCAGGGGGGACCCTACGAGCAGTACTTC
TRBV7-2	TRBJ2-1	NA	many	CASSTRDSPSYNEQFF	TGTGCCAGCAGCACCCGGGACTCCCCCTCCTACAATGAGCAGTTCTTC
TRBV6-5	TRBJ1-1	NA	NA	CASSYLGADGTEAFF	TGTGCCAGCAGTTACTTGGGGGCTGATGGCACTGAAGCTTTCTTT
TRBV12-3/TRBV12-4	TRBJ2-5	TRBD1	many	CASSRGQYQETQYF	TGTGCCAGCAGTCGGGGACAGTACCAAGAGACCCAGTACTTC
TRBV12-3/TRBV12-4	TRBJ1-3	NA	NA	CVSSLDENAGNTIYF	TGTGTCAGCAGTTTAGACGAGAACGCTGGAAACACCATATATTTT
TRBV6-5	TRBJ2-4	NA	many	CASSYSIEGWAKNIQYF	TGTGCCAGCAGTTACTCCATTGAGGGGTGGGCCAAAAACATTCAGTACTTC
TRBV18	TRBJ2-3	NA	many	CASSPLLGLPSTDTQYF	TGTGCCAGCTCACCACTACTTGGACTACCTAGCACAGATACGCAGTATTTT
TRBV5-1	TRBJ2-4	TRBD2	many	CASSLAGGEGQNIQYF	TGCGCCAGCAGCTTGGCGGGGGGGGAAGGCCAAAACATTCAGTACTTC
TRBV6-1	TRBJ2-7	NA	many	CASRAGSGPYEQYF	TGTGCCAGCAGGGCGGGTAGCGGCCCCTACGAGCAGTACTTC
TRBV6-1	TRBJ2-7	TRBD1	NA	CASRTNTGVPYEQYF	TGTGCCAGCAGGACGAATACAGGGGTCCCCTACGAGCAGTACTTC
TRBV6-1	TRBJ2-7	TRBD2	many	CASSQWGLAGEYEQYF	TGTGCCAGCAGTCAATGGGGTTTGGCGGGAGAGTATGAGCAGTACTTC
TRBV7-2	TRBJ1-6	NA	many	CASSLNSYNSPLHF	TGTGCCAGCAGCTTAAACTCCTATAATTCACCCCTCCACTTT
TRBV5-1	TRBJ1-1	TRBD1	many	CASSFLGTVNTEAFF	TGCGCCAGCAGCTTTCTAGGGACAGTGAACACTGAAGCTTTCTTT
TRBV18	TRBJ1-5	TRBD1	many	CASSFRQGDQPQHF	TGTGCCAGCTCATTTCGACAGGGGGATCAGCCCCAGCATTTT
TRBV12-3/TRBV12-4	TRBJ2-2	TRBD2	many	CASSSTSGLRELFF	TGTGCCAGCAGTTCGACTAGCGGATTACGGGAGCTGTTTTTT
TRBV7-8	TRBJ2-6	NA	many	CASSSLTILQGAGANVLTF	TGTGCCAGCAGCTCCCTGACGATACTCCAAGGGGCTGGGGCCAACGTCCTGACTTTC
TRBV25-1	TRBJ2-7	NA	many	CASSLSGATYEQYF	TGTGCCAGCAGTCTCTCAGGGGCGACCTACGAGCAGTACTTC
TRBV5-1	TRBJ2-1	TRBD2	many	CASSLVLAGGYHNEQFF	TGCGCCAGCAGCTTGGTACTAGCGGGGGGCTACCACAATGAGCAGTTCTTC
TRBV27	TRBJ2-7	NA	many	CASSLFRQAPVYEQYF	TGTGCCAGCAGTTTATTCCGACAGGCCCCTGTCTACGAGCAGTACTTC
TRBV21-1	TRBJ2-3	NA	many	CASSVRWGGPSTDTQYF	TGTGCCAGCAGCGTTCGGTGGGGAGGACCTAGCACAGATACGCAGTATTTT
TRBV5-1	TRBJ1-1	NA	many	CASSLAPGLNTEAFF	TGTGCCAGCAGTTTAGCACCGGGATTGAACACTGAAGCTTTCTTT
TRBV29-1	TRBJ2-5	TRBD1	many	CSAKQGASETQYF	TGCAGCGCAAAACAGGGGGCGTCGGAGACCCAGTACTTC
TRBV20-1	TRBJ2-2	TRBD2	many	CSARDPTSGTGELFF	TGCAGTGCTAGAGATCCGACTAGCGGTACCGGGGAGCTGTTTTTT
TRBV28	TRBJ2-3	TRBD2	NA	CAMGYSGGTDTQYF	TGTGCCATGGGCTATAGCGGGGGCACAGATACGCAGTATTTT
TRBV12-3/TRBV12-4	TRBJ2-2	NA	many	CASSFRVAGELFF	TGTGCCAGCAGTTTCAGGGTGGCCGGGGAGCTGTTTTTT
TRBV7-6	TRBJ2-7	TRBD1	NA	CASSLVGGPQGAHGQYF	TGTGCCAGCAGCTTAGTGGGGGGGCCACAGGGGGCCCACGGGCAGTACTTC
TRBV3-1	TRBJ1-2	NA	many	CASSPRQVNGGYTF	TGTGCCAGCAGCCCCCGACAGGTCAACGGTGGCTACACCTTC
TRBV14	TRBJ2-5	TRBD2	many	CASSPLAGVETQYF	TGTGCCAGCAGCCCGTTAGCGGGAGTGGAGACCCAGTACTTC
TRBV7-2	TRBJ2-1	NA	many	CASTSGGGRYYEQFF	TGTGCCAGCACCTCAGGGGGGGGGAGGTACTATGAGCAGTTCTTC
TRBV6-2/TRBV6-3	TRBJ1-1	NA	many	CASSYGNMNTEAFF	TGTGCCAGCAGTTACGGAAACATGAACACTGAAGCTTTCTTT
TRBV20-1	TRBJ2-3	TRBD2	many	CKGVAGLKGGDTQYF	TGCAAAGGGGTAGCGGGGCTTAAGGGGGGAGATACGCAGTATTTT
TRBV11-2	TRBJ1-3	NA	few	CASSPEDTIYF	TGTGCCAGCAGCCCGGAGGACACCATATATTTT
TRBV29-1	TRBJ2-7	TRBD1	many	CSVRDRGRYEQYF	TGCAGCGTCCGGGACAGGGGACGCTACGAGCAGTACTTC
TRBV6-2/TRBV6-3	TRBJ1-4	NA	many	CASSYRQVNEKLFF	TGTGCCAGCAGTTACCGGCAGGTTAATGAAAAACTGTTTTTT
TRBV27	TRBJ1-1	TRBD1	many	CASSRMISGTVNTEAFF	TGTGCCAGCAGCCGGATGATATCCGGGACAGTGAACACTGAAGCTTTCTTT
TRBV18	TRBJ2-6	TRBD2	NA	CASSRGTGANVLTF	TGTGCCAGCTCGCGGGGGACCGGGGCCAACGTCCTGACTTTC
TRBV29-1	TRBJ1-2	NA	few	CSSYSYGYTF	TGCAGCTCTTACTCTTATGGCTACACCTTC
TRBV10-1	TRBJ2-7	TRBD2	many	CASSEGGLAGVEQYF	TGCGCCAGCAGTGAGGGGGGACTAGCGGGAGTCGAGCAGTACTTC
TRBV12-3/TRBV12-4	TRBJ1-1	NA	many	CASSWEGTNTEAFF	TGTGCCAGCAGTTGGGAGGGGACGAACACTGAAGCTTTCTTT
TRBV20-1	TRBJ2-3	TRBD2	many	CSARDGREGYTDTQYF	TGCAGTGCTAGAGACGGCCGGGAGGGGTACACAGATACGCAGTATTTT
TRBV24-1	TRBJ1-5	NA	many	CATSRGFSNQPQHF	TGTGCCACCAGCAGAGGTTTCAGCAATCAGCCCCAGCATTTT